Given below is one T cell receptor (beta chain) in context. Its specificity is not known. TCRdb's table, derived via immunoSEQ multiplex PCR, lists solely in-frame clones and lacks some. The sample has some 99,000 clones, about 90% seen once. CDR3 size: 12 residues. V dropped 8 bases and J dropped 7 bases, with 11 bases sitting between them. CDR1 MNHNY and CDR2 SVGAGI come from the germline V gene (reference sequence). These data come from a study of siplizumab effects on memory and regulatory T cells. Notes on the study in general: Under siplizumab, alloreactive sequences traced to unstimulated CD4+ memory cells were significantly reduced.

The clonotype was recovered from a human donor in good health. The chain is built from TRBV6-6 and TRBJ2-2; D is ambiguous. Sequences were obtained from Tregs sorted from blood. The CDR3, as DNA: TGTGCCAGCGAAACATTGGTCGGGGAGCTGTTTTTT. The encoded protein is CASETLVGELFF.